The rows below give T cell receptor beta chains drawn from one sample of a study of response to subunit inactivated influenza vaccine. Each CDR3 protein is one row after TCRdb ran MiXCR on the RT-PCR reads. The table lists about 650,000 distinct CDR3 sequences, around 13% of them singletons. Sequenced here: PBMCs from blood, sampled 14 to 15 days before vaccination. The receptors derive from a man aged 50 to 60 who received an inactivated influenza vaccine. CDR3s include the opening cysteine and the closing phenylalanine or tryptophan. D genes are given only for firm matches. A row's size may be missing; if present it is once, few, many or a size class.

d_call: TRBD1
clone_size: NA
j_call: TRBJ2-3
v_call: TRBV11-2
cdr3_nt: TGTGCCAGCAGCGCCGGGACAGCTAGCACAGATACGCAGTATTTT
cdr3_aa: CASSAGTASTDTQYF

d_call: NA
clone_size: many
j_call: TRBJ2-3
v_call: TRBV7-2
cdr3_nt: TGTGCCAGCAGCTTAGGTCGGGCAGGTTTAGGTAGAGATACGCAGTATTTT
cdr3_aa: CASSLGRAGLGRDTQYF

d_call: NA
clone_size: few
j_call: TRBJ2-3
v_call: TRBV2
cdr3_nt: TGTGCCAGCAGTGTTAAAGATACGCAGTATTTT
cdr3_aa: CASSVKDTQYF

d_call: TRBD1
clone_size: many
j_call: TRBJ2-2
v_call: TRBV5-1
cdr3_nt: TGCGCCAGCAGCACTAACAGGGGCGGGAACACCGGGGAGCTGTTTTTT
cdr3_aa: CASSTNRGGNTGELFF

d_call: TRBD2
clone_size: few
j_call: TRBJ2-1
v_call: TRBV25-1
cdr3_nt: TGTGCCAGCAGTCAAATGACTAGCGGGGGGTTGAGCTCCTACAATGAGCAGTTCTTC
cdr3_aa: CASSQMTSGGLSSYNEQFF

d_call: NA
clone_size: NA
j_call: TRBJ1-5
v_call: TRBV12-3/TRBV12-4
cdr3_nt: TGTGCCAGCAGTTTACCCAGATGGAGCAATCAGCCCCAGCATTTT
cdr3_aa: CASSLPRWSNQPQHF

d_call: NA
clone_size: NA
j_call: TRBJ2-3
v_call: TRBV4-1
cdr3_nt: TGCGCCAGCAGCCAAGAGCCTCGGGGGACCTCTAGCACAGATACGCAGTATTTT
cdr3_aa: CASSQEPRGTSSTDTQYF

d_call: NA
clone_size: NA
j_call: TRBJ2-1
v_call: TRBV4-1
cdr3_nt: TGCGCCAGCAGCCCCACGAGGGGGTACAATGAGCAGTTCTTC
cdr3_aa: CASSPTRGYNEQFF

d_call: TRBD2
clone_size: NA
j_call: TRBJ2-1
v_call: TRBV6-1
cdr3_nt: TGTGCCAGCAGTCGGGGACTAGCGGGGCCGCTCTCCTACAATGAGCAGTTCTTC
cdr3_aa: CASSRGLAGPLSYNEQFF

d_call: NA
clone_size: many
j_call: TRBJ2-7
v_call: TRBV7-2
cdr3_nt: TGTGCCAGCAGCTTAGCGGTTACCTACGAGCAGTACTTC
cdr3_aa: CASSLAVTYEQYF

d_call: NA
clone_size: few
j_call: TRBJ2-3
v_call: TRBV20-1
cdr3_nt: TGCAGTGCTAGAGATCTTTCAGATACGCAGTATTTT
cdr3_aa: CSARDLSDTQYF

d_call: NA
clone_size: few
j_call: TRBJ2-7
v_call: TRBV28
cdr3_nt: TGTGCCAGCAGAACCGGGACACCCTACGAGCAGTACTTC
cdr3_aa: CASRTGTPYEQYF

d_call: NA
clone_size: NA
j_call: TRBJ1-6
v_call: TRBV20-1
cdr3_nt: TGCAGTGCTAGAGACAGCTCCTATAATTCACCCCTCCACTTT
cdr3_aa: CSARDSSYNSPLHF

d_call: TRBD1
clone_size: NA
j_call: TRBJ1-1
v_call: TRBV20-1
cdr3_nt: TGCAGTGCTAGCGGACAGGGGGGCACTGAAGCTTTCTTT
cdr3_aa: CSASGQGGTEAFF

d_call: TRBD1
clone_size: few
j_call: TRBJ2-1
v_call: TRBV7-9
cdr3_nt: TGTGCCAGCAACACCCCTTTTACGGGACAGGGTTACAATGAGCAGTTCTTC
cdr3_aa: CASNTPFTGQGYNEQFF

d_call: TRBD2
clone_size: NA
j_call: TRBJ2-1
v_call: TRBV5-1
cdr3_nt: TGCGCCAGCAGCTTGGCCCGGACTAGTCCGGGGATTGAGCAGTTCTTC
cdr3_aa: CASSLARTSPGIEQFF

d_call: NA
clone_size: NA
j_call: TRBJ2-2
v_call: TRBV10-3
cdr3_nt: TGTGCCATCACCGACACCGGGGAGCTGTTTTTT
cdr3_aa: CAITDTGELFF

d_call: NA
clone_size: few
j_call: TRBJ2-5
v_call: TRBV29-1
cdr3_nt: TGCAGCGTACCCGACAGCCGGATGACCCAGTACTTC
cdr3_aa: CSVPDSRMTQYF

d_call: TRBD1
clone_size: NA
j_call: TRBJ2-6
v_call: TRBV12-3/TRBV12-4
cdr3_nt: TGTGCCAGCAGTTTAGCGGACAGGAGGGCCAACGTCCTGACTTTC
cdr3_aa: CASSLADRRANVLTF

d_call: NA
clone_size: few
j_call: TRBJ1-1
v_call: TRBV18
cdr3_nt: TGTGCCAGCTCCCCAAAGGAGGGGGGTACTGAAGCTTTCTTT
cdr3_aa: CASSPKEGGTEAFF

d_call: TRBD2
clone_size: NA
j_call: TRBJ2-1
v_call: TRBV6-2/TRBV6-3
cdr3_nt: TGTGCCAGCAGTTTCATCTTTCTAGCGGGAGTCAATGAGCAGTTCTTC
cdr3_aa: CASSFIFLAGVNEQFF

d_call: NA
clone_size: many
j_call: TRBJ1-6
v_call: TRBV3-1
cdr3_nt: TGTGCCAGCGGAGGAGGGTCCTATAATTCACCCCTCCACTTT
cdr3_aa: CASGGGSYNSPLHF

d_call: NA
clone_size: many
j_call: TRBJ2-2
v_call: TRBV29-1
cdr3_nt: TGCAGCGTTGAGTCCACACGGACGACCGGGGAGCTGTTTTTT
cdr3_aa: CSVESTRTTGELFF

d_call: NA
clone_size: NA
j_call: TRBJ2-3
v_call: TRBV5-1
cdr3_nt: TGCGCCAGCAGCTTAGACGGCAGGGACGGCACAGATACGCAGTATTTT
cdr3_aa: CASSLDGRDGTDTQYF

d_call: NA
clone_size: many
j_call: TRBJ2-3
v_call: TRBV27
cdr3_nt: TGTGCCAGCAGCCCTTGGACTAGCACAGATACGCAGTATTTT
cdr3_aa: CASSPWTSTDTQYF

d_call: NA
clone_size: many
j_call: TRBJ2-1
v_call: TRBV9
cdr3_nt: TGTGCCAGCAGCGTAGAGGTGGGGCGGAGCTCCTACAATGAGCAGTTCTTC
cdr3_aa: CASSVEVGRSSYNEQFF

d_call: TRBD1
clone_size: many
j_call: TRBJ2-2
v_call: TRBV28
cdr3_nt: TGTGCCAGCAGCCCCGCAAGGGACAGGAACACCGGGGAGCTGTTTTTT
cdr3_aa: CASSPARDRNTGELFF

d_call: TRBD2
clone_size: few
j_call: TRBJ2-2
v_call: TRBV5-6
cdr3_nt: TGTGCCAGCAGCTTGGGTCGGGAGGGCCTTCTTGCGAACACCGGGGAGCTGTTTTTT
cdr3_aa: CASSLGREGLLANTGELFF

d_call: NA
clone_size: NA
j_call: TRBJ2-7
v_call: TRBV7-2
cdr3_nt: TGTGCCAGCAGCCCGGGACTCTTATCCTACGAGCAGTACTTC
cdr3_aa: CASSPGLLSYEQYF

d_call: TRBD2
clone_size: NA
j_call: TRBJ2-1
v_call: TRBV20-1
cdr3_nt: TGCAGTGCTAGTCTTGGACTAGCGGGTAGCTCCTACAATGAGCAGTTCTTC
cdr3_aa: CSASLGLAGSSYNEQFF

d_call: NA
clone_size: NA
j_call: TRBJ2-3
v_call: TRBV20-1
cdr3_nt: TGCAAACCCCGCTTGGGGAGCAGCACAGATACGCAGTATTTT
cdr3_aa: CKPRLGSSTDTQYF

d_call: TRBD2
clone_size: NA
j_call: TRBJ2-7
v_call: TRBV7-2
cdr3_nt: TGTGCCAGCAGCTTATCGGCTAGCGGGGGCCTCTACGAGCAGTACTTC
cdr3_aa: CASSLSASGGLYEQYF

d_call: TRBD2
clone_size: few
j_call: TRBJ2-1
v_call: TRBV4-2
cdr3_nt: TGTGCCAGCAGTACCAATTCCGGGACTAGGAAAGAGCAGTTCTTC
cdr3_aa: CASSTNSGTRKEQFF

d_call: TRBD1
clone_size: few
j_call: TRBJ1-2
v_call: TRBV10-3
cdr3_nt: TGTGCCACCACGGGACAGGGGGATAGCTATGGCTACACCTTC
cdr3_aa: CATTGQGDSYGYTF

d_call: NA
clone_size: NA
j_call: TRBJ2-4
v_call: TRBV2
cdr3_nt: TGTGCCAGCAATTCGGGGGGCTCCAAAAACATTCAGTACTTC
cdr3_aa: CASNSGGSKNIQYF

d_call: TRBD2
clone_size: many
j_call: TRBJ2-1
v_call: TRBV7-2
cdr3_nt: TGTGCCAGCAGCTTAGAAGGAGCGGGGGCCCACAATGAGCAGTTCTTC
cdr3_aa: CASSLEGAGAHNEQFF

d_call: NA
clone_size: once
j_call: TRBJ2-3
v_call: TRBV11-2
cdr3_nt: TGTGCCAGCAGCTCGCCCCGGACACTTATCGCAGATACGCAGTATTTT
cdr3_aa: CASSSPRTLIADTQYF

d_call: TRBD2
clone_size: few
j_call: TRBJ2-5
v_call: TRBV4-3
cdr3_nt: TGCGCCAGCAGCCAAGGCCGGGGGGGGGGCCTCCGGCAAGAGACCCAGTACTTC
cdr3_aa: CASSQGRGGGLRQETQYF

d_call: NA
clone_size: few
j_call: TRBJ2-2
v_call: TRBV12-3/TRBV12-4
cdr3_nt: TGTGCCAGCAGCTACGCGGGACGGGACACCGGGGAGCTGTTTTTT
cdr3_aa: CASSYAGRDTGELFF

d_call: NA
clone_size: once
j_call: TRBJ2-2
v_call: TRBV4-3
cdr3_nt: TGCGCCAGCAGCCAAGCTTCTAGCTCCACCGGGGAGCTGTTTTTT
cdr3_aa: CASSQASSSTGELFF

d_call: TRBD1
clone_size: few
j_call: TRBJ2-7
v_call: TRBV20-1
cdr3_nt: TGCAGTGCTAGAGGGACAGGGGGGCAGTACTTC
cdr3_aa: CSARGTGGQYF

d_call: TRBD2
clone_size: many
j_call: TRBJ2-1
v_call: TRBV5-6
cdr3_nt: TGTGCCAGCAGCTTGACCGAGCGGACTAGCGGTAGGGATGAGCAGTTCTTC
cdr3_aa: CASSLTERTSGRDEQFF

d_call: TRBD2
clone_size: NA
j_call: TRBJ2-5
v_call: TRBV5-5
cdr3_nt: TGTGCCAGCAGCCAACGCGGGACTAGCGGGAGAGAGGGTGGACAAGAGACCCAGTACTTC
cdr3_aa: CASSQRGTSGREGGQETQYF

d_call: TRBD1
clone_size: few
j_call: TRBJ2-7
v_call: TRBV7-2
cdr3_nt: TGTGCCAGCAGCCAAACCCCCGGGACAGCTAACTCCTACGAGCAGTACTTC
cdr3_aa: CASSQTPGTANSYEQYF

d_call: TRBD2
clone_size: few
j_call: TRBJ2-7
v_call: TRBV4-3
cdr3_nt: TGCGCCAGCAGCCAAGAGGAGAGCGGGAGCCTTAGTTACGAGCAGTACTTC
cdr3_aa: CASSQEESGSLSYEQYF

d_call: NA
clone_size: few
j_call: TRBJ1-1
v_call: TRBV18
cdr3_nt: TGTGCCAGCTCACTAAACCAGGGAGCAAACACTGAAGCTTTCTTT
cdr3_aa: CASSLNQGANTEAFF

d_call: NA
clone_size: NA
j_call: TRBJ2-1
v_call: TRBV11-2
cdr3_nt: TGTGCCAGCAGCCCCCTCGGCTCCACGGGCTCCTACAATGAGCAGTTCTTC
cdr3_aa: CASSPLGSTGSYNEQFF

d_call: TRBD2
clone_size: many
j_call: TRBJ2-1
v_call: TRBV20-1
cdr3_nt: TGCAGTGCTCTACCTAGCGGGGGTATCAATGAGCAGTTCTTC
cdr3_aa: CSALPSGGINEQFF

d_call: NA
clone_size: NA
j_call: TRBJ1-1
v_call: TRBV7-2
cdr3_nt: TGTGCCAGCAGGTCCCCCCCCCCGTTGGGCACTGAAGCTTTCTTT
cdr3_aa: CASRSPPPLGTEAFF

d_call: NA
clone_size: NA
j_call: TRBJ2-1
v_call: TRBV20-1
cdr3_nt: TGCAGTACTGCGTGGGGGAGCAATGAGCAGTTCTTC
cdr3_aa: CSTAWGSNEQFF

d_call: NA
clone_size: NA
j_call: TRBJ2-1
v_call: TRBV28
cdr3_nt: TGTGCCATGGGCCCCGGGCTCCTCTGCTATGAGCAGTTCTTC
cdr3_aa: CAMGPGLLCYEQFF

d_call: NA
clone_size: once
j_call: TRBJ2-1
v_call: TRBV5-4
cdr3_nt: TGTGCCAGCAGCCCTGCGGCGATAGCGTATAATGAGCAGTTCTTC
cdr3_aa: CASSPAAIAYNEQFF